The following is a T cell receptor (beta chain) sequence with its context. The antigen remains unidentified. The record originates from a study of shared clonotypes between healthy human individuals. Study outcomes and limitations: A few donors shared approximately 5% of their naive CD4 clonotypes.

As defined, naive CD8 cells were CD45RO-negative and positively selected for CCR7, with terminally differentiated effector memory CD45RA+ cells excluded. Per sorted-subset replicate PCR, input was around 200 ng DNA, representing around 28,000 T cell genomes. Sequencing was performed with immunoSEQ multiplex PCR; in TCRdb, only in-frame clones are kept and a portion is missing. Altogether some 2 million clones are present, about 95% being singletons, with the ten largest covering 1.2%. Germline CDR1 and CDR2: MNHNY and SVGAGI (reference sequence). V was trimmed by 4 bases and J by 8 bases, leaving 15 bases between them. The CDR3 length is 15 residues.

The sample taken for sequencing was naive CD8+ T cells sorted from blood. The TCR originated in a young man in good health. J is TRBJ1-6 and V is TRBV6-6; a weak D match, TRBD1 (5 bases). The CDR3 spells CASSLEQVWDSPLHF. DNA of the CDR3: TGTGCCAGCAGTTTAGAACAGGTTTGGGATTCACCCCTCCACTTT.